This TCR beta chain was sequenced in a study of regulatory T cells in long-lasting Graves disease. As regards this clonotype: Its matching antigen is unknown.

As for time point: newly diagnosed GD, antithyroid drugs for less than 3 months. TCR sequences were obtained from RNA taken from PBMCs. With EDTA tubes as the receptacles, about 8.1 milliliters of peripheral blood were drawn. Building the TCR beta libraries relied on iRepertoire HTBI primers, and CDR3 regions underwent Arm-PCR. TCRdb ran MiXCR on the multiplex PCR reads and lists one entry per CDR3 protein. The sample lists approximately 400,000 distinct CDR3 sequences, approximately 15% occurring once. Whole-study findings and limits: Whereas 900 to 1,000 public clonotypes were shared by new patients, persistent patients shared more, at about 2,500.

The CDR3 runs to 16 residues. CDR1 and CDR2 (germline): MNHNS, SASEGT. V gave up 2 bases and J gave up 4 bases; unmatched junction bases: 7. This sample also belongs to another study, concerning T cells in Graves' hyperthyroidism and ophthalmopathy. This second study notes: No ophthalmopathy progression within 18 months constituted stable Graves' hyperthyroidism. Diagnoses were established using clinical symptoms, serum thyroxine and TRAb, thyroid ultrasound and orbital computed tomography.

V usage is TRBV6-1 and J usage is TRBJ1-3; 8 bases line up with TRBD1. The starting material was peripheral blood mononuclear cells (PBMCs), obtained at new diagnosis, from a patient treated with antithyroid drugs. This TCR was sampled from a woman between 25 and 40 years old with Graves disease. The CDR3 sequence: CASSETPGTGGNTIYF. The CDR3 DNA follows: TGTGCCAGCAGTGAAACGCCGGGGACAGGCGGAAACACCATATATTTT.